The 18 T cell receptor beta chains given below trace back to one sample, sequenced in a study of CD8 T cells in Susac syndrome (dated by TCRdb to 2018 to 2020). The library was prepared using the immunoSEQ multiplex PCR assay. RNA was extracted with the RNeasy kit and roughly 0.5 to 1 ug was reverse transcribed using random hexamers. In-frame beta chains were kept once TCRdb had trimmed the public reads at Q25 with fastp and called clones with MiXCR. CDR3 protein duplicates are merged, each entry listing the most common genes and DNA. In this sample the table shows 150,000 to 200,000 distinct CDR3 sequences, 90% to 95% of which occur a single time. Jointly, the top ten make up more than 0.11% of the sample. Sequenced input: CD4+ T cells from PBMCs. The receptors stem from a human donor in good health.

CDR3 loop: CASTQWRHQETQYF. The CDR3 DNA follows: TGTGCCAGCACCCAGTGGAGACACCAAGAGACCCAGTACTTC. This chain connects TRBV12-3 or TRBV12-4 to TRBJ2-5; no firm D call. Trimming pared 7 bases from V and 0 bases from J, leaving 12 bases between. The CDR3 has 14 residues.

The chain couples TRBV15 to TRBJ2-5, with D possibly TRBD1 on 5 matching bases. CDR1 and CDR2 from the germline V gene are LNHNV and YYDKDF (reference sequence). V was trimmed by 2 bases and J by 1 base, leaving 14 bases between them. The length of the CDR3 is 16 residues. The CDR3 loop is CATSRTPGWGQETQYF. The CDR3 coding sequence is TGTGCCACCAGCAGAACGCCAGGGTGGGGCCAAGAGACCCAGTACTTC.

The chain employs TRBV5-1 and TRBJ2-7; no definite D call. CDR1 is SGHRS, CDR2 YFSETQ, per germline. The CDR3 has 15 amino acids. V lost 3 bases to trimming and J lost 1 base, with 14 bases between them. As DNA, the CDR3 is TGCGCCAGCAGCTCCTACATTCTGGGGTCCTACGAGCAGTACTTC. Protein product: CASSSYILGSYEQYF.

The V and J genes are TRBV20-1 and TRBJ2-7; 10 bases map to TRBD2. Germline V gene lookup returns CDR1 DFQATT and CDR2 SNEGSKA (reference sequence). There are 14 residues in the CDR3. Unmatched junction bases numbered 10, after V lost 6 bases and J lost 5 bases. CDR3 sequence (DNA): TGCAGTGCCCCCGACAGCGGGGGGGCCGACGAGCAGTACTTC. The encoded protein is CSAPDSGGADEQYF.

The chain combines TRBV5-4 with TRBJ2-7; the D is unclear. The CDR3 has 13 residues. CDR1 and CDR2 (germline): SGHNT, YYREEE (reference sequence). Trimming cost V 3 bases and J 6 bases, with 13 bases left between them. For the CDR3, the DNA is TGTGCCAGCAGCTCGTCGACGGGTACCGAGCAGTACTTC. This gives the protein CASSSSTGTEQYF.

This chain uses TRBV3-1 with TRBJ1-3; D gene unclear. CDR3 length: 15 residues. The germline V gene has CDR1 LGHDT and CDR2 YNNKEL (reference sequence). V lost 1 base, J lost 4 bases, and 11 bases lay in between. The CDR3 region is CASSQGSAGGNTIYF. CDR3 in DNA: TGTGCCAGCAGCCAAGGGTCCGCGGGGGGAAACACCATATATTTT.

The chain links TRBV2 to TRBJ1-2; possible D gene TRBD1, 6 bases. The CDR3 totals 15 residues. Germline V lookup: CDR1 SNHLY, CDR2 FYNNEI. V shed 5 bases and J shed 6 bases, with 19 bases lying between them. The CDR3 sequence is CASSRRPTGRDGYTF. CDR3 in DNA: TGTGCCAGCAGTCGGCGCCCTACAGGGAGGGATGGCTACACCTTC.

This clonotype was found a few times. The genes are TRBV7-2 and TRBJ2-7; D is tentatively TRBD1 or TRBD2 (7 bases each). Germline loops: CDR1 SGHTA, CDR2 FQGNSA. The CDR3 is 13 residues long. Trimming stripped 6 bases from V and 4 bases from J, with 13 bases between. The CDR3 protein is CASSPQGGYEQYF. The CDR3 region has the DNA TGTGCCAGCAGTCCTCAGGGGGGGTACGAGCAGTACTTC.

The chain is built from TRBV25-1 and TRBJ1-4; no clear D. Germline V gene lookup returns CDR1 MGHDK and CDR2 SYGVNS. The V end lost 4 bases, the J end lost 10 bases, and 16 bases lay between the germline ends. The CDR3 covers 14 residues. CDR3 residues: CASSGTDQPGKLFF. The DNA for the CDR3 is TGTGCCAGCAGTGGAACGGACCAACCAGGAAAACTGTTTTTT.

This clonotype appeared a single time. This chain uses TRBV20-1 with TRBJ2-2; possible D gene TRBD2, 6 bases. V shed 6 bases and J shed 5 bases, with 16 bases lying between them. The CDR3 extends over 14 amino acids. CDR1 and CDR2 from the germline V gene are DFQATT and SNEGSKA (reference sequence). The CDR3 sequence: CSAPSGLLTGELFF. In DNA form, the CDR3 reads TGCAGTGCGCCCTCGGGACTCTTAACCGGGGAGCTGTTTTTT.

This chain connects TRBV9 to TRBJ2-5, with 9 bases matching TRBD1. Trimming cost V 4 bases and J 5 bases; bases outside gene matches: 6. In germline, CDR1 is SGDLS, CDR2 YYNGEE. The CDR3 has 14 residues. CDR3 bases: TGTGCCAGCAGCCCCCGGACAGGGGACGAGACCCAGTACTTC. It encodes CASSPRTGDETQYF. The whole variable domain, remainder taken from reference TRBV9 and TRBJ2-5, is DSGVTQTPKHLITATGQRVTLRCSPRSGDLSVYWYQQSLDQGLQFLIQYYNGEERAKGNILERFSAQQFPDLHSELNLSSLELGDSALYFCASSPRTGDETQYFGPGTRLLVL.

The DNA of the CDR3 is TGCAGTGCTGCCCCGAGCGCAGATACGCAGTATTTT. Its protein product is CSAAPSADTQYF. The chain employs TRBV20-1 and TRBJ2-3; D remains ambiguous. The CDR3 totals 12 residues. Germline CDR1 is DFQATT and CDR2 is SNEGSKA (reference sequence). Trimming removed 5 bases from V and 4 bases from J, with 10 bases in between.

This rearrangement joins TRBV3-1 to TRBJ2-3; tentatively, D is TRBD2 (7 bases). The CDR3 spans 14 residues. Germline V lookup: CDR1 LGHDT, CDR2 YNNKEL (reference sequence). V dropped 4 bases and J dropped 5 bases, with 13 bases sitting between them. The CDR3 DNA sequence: TGTGCCAGCAGCCGAGGGGGGGGAGAAGATACGCAGTATTTT. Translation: CASSRGGGEDTQYF.

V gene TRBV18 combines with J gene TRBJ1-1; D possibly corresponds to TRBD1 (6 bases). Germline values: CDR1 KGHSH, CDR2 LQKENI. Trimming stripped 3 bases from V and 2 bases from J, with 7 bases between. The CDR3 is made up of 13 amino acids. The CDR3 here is CASSPGGNTEAFF. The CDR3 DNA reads TGTGCCAGCTCACCTGGGGGCAACACTGAAGCTTTCTTT. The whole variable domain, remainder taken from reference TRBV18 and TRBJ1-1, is NAGVMQNPRHLVRRRGQEARLRCSPMKGHSHVYWYRQLPEEGLKFMVYLQKENIIDESGMPKERFSAEFPKEGPSILRIQQVVRGDSAAYFCASSPGGNTEAFFGQGTRLTVV.

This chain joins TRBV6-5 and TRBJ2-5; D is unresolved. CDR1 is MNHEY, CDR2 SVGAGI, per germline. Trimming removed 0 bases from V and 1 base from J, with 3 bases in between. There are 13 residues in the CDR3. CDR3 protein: CASSYSPQETQYF. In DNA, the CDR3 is TGTGCCAGCAGTTACTCACCCCAAGAGACCCAGTACTTC.

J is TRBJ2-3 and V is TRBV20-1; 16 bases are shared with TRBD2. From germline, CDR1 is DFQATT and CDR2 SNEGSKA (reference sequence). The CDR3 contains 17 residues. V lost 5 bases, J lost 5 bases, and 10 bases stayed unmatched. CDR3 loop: CSAPGLAGGLGKDTQYF. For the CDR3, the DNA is TGCAGTGCTCCGGGACTAGCGGGGGGGCTAGGTAAAGATACGCAGTATTTT.

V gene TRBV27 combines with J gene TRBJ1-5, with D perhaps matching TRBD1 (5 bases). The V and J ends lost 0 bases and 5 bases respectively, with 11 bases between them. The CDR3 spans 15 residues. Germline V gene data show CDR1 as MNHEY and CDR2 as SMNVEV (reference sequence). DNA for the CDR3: TGTGCCAGCAGTTTATCAGGAGGGGCGGATCAGCCCCAGCATTTT. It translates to CASSLSGGADQPQHF.

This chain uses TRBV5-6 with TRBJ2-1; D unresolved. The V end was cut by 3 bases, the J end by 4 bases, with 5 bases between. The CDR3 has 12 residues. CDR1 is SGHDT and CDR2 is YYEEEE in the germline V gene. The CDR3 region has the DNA TGTGCCAGCAGCTCTGAGTACAATGAGCAGTTCTTC. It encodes CASSSEYNEQFF.